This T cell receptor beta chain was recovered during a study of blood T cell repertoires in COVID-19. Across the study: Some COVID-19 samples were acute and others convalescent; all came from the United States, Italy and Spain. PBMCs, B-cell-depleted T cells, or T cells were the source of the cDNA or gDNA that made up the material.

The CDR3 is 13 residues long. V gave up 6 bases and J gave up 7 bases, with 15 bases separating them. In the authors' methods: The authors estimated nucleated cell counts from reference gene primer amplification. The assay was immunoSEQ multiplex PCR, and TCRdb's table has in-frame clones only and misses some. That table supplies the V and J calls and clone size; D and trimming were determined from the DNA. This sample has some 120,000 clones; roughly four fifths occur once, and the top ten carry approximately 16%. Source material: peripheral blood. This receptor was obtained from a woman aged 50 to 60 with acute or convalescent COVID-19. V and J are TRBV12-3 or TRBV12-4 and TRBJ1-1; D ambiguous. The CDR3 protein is CASSQNNFIEAFF. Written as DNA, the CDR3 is TGTGCCAGCAGCCAAAATAACTTTATTGAAGCTTTCTTT.